A selection of T cell receptor beta chains follows, all from one sample in a study of OX40 agonist ivuxolimab in advanced cancers. Sequencing was performed with immunoSEQ multiplex PCR; in TCRdb, only in-frame clones are kept and a portion is missing. The data show around 100,000 clones, with approximately 89% seen just once and around 0.16% held by the top ten. The specimen comprised CD4+ or CD8+ T cells sorted from blood, sampled in a trial of the OX40 agonist ivuxolimab. The receptors here all came from an adult with an advanced solid tumor such as melanoma, head and neck, liver or kidney cancer. Both conserved end residues are part of each CDR3. D genes are given only for firm matches. A row's size may be missing; if present it is once, few, many or a size class.

v_gene	abundance	j_gene	d_gene	CDR3nt	CDR3aa
TRBV7-3	.	TRBJ2-1	.	TGTGCCAGCAGCTCCGGAGGCCAGACCTACAATGAGCAGTTCTTC	CASSSGGQTYNEQFF
TRBV5-1	.	TRBJ2-6	.	TGCGCCAGCAGCTTGGGACGGGGGGCCAACGTCCTGACTTTC	CASSLGRGANVLTF
TRBV6-1	.	TRBJ1-5	.	TGTGCCAGCAGTGAAGAGGAGACCCAGCATTTT	CASSEEETQHF
TRBV14	.	TRBJ2-2	TRBD1	TGTGCCCGCACCCGGCTACCGGGACAGGGGTCAGCCGGGGAGCTGTTTTTT	CARTRLPGQGSAGELFF
TRBV5-1	.	TRBJ2-1	TRBD2	TGCGCCAGCAGCTCTGGACTAGCGGGAAGAAACTACAATGAGCAGTTCTTC	CASSSGLAGRNYNEQFF
TRBV5-4	.	TRBJ2-6	.	TGTGCCAGCAGCCTCCAGGGCAGGGCCAACGTCCTGACTTTC	CASSLQGRANVLTF
TRBV2	.	TRBJ2-7	.	TGTGCCAGCAGTGTCGGGGACCACTCCTACGAGCAGTACTTC	CASSVGDHSYEQYF
TRBV11-2	.	TRBJ2-7	.	TGTGCCAGCAGCTTAGAAACAGGCTACGAGCAGTACTTC	CASSLETGYEQYF
TRBV5-1	.	TRBJ2-7	.	TGCGCCAGCAGCGGGCCCGGGATCCGAGGGTACGAGCAGTACTTC	CASSGPGIRGYEQYF
TRBV7-9	.	TRBJ2-7	.	TGTGCCAGCAGCTCCCCCCCGGGCACCCGCGGAGAGCAGTACTTC	CASSSPPGTRGEQYF
TRBV2	.	TRBJ1-6	TRBD1	TGTGCCAGCCTACCGGGACAGTTCTACAGCAATTCACCCCTCCACTTT	CASLPGQFYSNSPLHF
TRBV7-2	.	TRBJ1-4	TRBD1	TGTGCCAGCAGCTTAGTTTCAGGGGGCTATGAAAAACTGTTTTTT	CASSLVSGGYEKLFF
TRBV5-1	.	TRBJ2-7	TRBD2	TGCGCCAGCAGCCAGGGGACTAGCGGGAGCTACGAGCAGTACTTC	CASSQGTSGSYEQYF
TRBV6-5	.	TRBJ2-7	.	TGTGCCAGCAGATTAGGGGGTTTAGAGTACTTC	CASRLGGLEYF
TRBV9	.	TRBJ2-3	TRBD2	TGTGCCAGCAGCCCTCGACTAGCGGGGGGCACAGATACGCAGTATTTT	CASSPRLAGGTDTQYF
TRBV7-9	.	TRBJ1-2	.	TGTGCCAGCAGCTTAGGGTTCCTCGGAAATGGCTACACCTTC	CASSLGFLGNGYTF
TRBV2	.	TRBJ2-5	.	TGTGCCAGCAGTGTTTCAGGGGCTGGGGAGACCCAGTACTTC	CASSVSGAGETQYF
TRBV14	.	TRBJ1-5	.	TGTGCCAGCAGCCAGCGGGGCAATCAGCCCCAGCATTTT	CASSQRGNQPQHF
TRBV30	.	TRBJ1-2	.	TGTGCCTGGAGTTTAGACAAGCTGAGAGGGGGCTACACCTTC	CAWSLDKLRGGYTF
TRBV7-8	.	TRBJ1-1	.	TGTGCCAGCAGCCTCCAGACAGCCTCGAGCACTGAAGCTTTCTTT	CASSLQTASSTEAFF
TRBV7-9	.	TRBJ2-2	TRBD1	TGTGCCAGCAGCTCACCGGGACAGAAGGCCGGGGAGCTGTTTTTT	CASSSPGQKAGELFF
TRBV19	.	TRBJ1-4	TRBD1	TGTGCCAGTAGTGCCAGGGGGCTAGCTAATGAAAAACTGTTTTTT	CASSARGLANEKLFF
TRBV5-4	.	TRBJ2-5	.	TGTGCCAGCAGCTTGGCCTCAGAAGAGACCCAGTACTTC	CASSLASEETQYF
TRBV13	once	TRBJ2-7	TRBD2	TGTGCCAGCAGCTTAGCGGGTAGCGGGAATACCTACGAGCAGTACTTC	CASSLAGSGNTYEQYF
TRBV5-1	.	TRBJ2-1	TRBD2	TGCGCCAGCAGCTTAGCGGGACGCTCCTACAATGAGCAGTTCTTC	CASSLAGRSYNEQFF
TRBV7-9	.	TRBJ2-1	.	TGTGCCAGCAGCGAAACGCCGGCCAATGAGCAGTTCTTC	CASSETPANEQFF
TRBV4-2	.	TRBJ2-7	.	TGTGCCAGCAGCCCAACGACTGGGAACGAGCAGTACTTC	CASSPTTGNEQYF
TRBV15	.	TRBJ2-1	.	TGTGCCACCAGCAGGCTAGATGAGCAGTTCTTC	CATSRLDEQFF
TRBV5-1	.	TRBJ2-5	.	TGCGCCAGCAGCTTGGACGGGAATCGAGAGACCCAGTACTTC	CASSLDGNRETQYF
TRBV10-1	.	TRBJ1-3	TRBD1	TGCGCCAGCAGCTCGGGACAGGGGATGATAAACTCTGGAAACACCATATATTTT	CASSSGQGMINSGNTIYF
TRBV18	.	TRBJ2-5	TRBD1	TGTGCCAGCTCACAGGGGACAGGGATGTCGGAGACCCAGTACTTC	CASSQGTGMSETQYF
TRBV7-6	.	TRBJ2-7	TRBD1	TGTGCCAGCAGCCTAGGACAGGGAGCCTACGAGCAGTACTTC	CASSLGQGAYEQYF